The clone carrying this T cell receptor (beta chain) has just a few counts. What it binds is unknown. The data were taken from a study of cytomegalovirus exposure and HLA in healthy donors. Across the whole study: Earlier, 180 million or so T cells were analyzed, and about 100 million unique TCR beta sequences were found among them.

The CDR3 length is 16 residues. V shed 4 bases and J 5 bases; nucleotides not matched to a gene: 11. From germline, CDR1 is MGHDK and CDR2 SYGVNS. PCR involved 60 Vbeta and 13 Jbeta primers. Sequencing used immunoSEQ multiplex PCR; TCRdb keeps in-frame clones, though not all of them. The top ten hold under 2% of the sample, which has some 150,000 clones, roughly 81% seen once. Study-level points and caveats: One later analysis reportedly identified an Asian-associated ancestry cluster that showed fewer N-insertions than the approximately 670-donor mean. Accurate predictions that matched the HLA-A and HLA-B alleles of most subjects were reportedly made from TCR beta sequences.

The sample consisted of PBMCs. This TCR came from a female donor in good health and CMV-seronegative. J is TRBJ1-2 and V is TRBV25-1, with 9 bases identical to TRBD1. This CDR3 is CASSARDREFWYGYTF. The CDR3 DNA reads as TGTGCCAGCAGTGCCCGGGACAGGGAATTTTGGTATGGCTACACCTTC.